This passage covers 20 T cell receptor beta chains from one sample sequenced in a study of human T cells and chemical hapten exposure. Unfractionated whole blood yielded total RNA. MiXCR, applied by TCRdb to the 5' RACE reads, yields one record per CDR3 protein. The sample comprises around 82,000 distinct CDR3 sequences, more than 7.5% of which are singletons, and 2% to 2.5% rests with the top ten. The origin of the receptors is a male donor in good health.

This clonotype occurred many times. J is TRBJ2-2 and V is TRBV5-6; 8 nucleotides line up with TRBD1. This CDR3 has 16 amino acids. With V trimmed by 1 base and J by 5 bases, 7 bases remained unmatched. Looked up from germline, CDR1 is SGHDT and CDR2 is YYEEEE. CDR3 coding DNA: TGTGCCAGCAGCTTGTATTTCAGGGGGCCAACCGGGGAGCTGTTTTTT. As protein: CASSLYFRGPTGELFF.

At least ten counts were recorded for this clonotype. This chain uses TRBV6-5 with TRBJ2-7; TRBD1 matches 8 bases. Germline CDR1 and CDR2: MNHEY and SVGAGI. The CDR3 contains 15 residues. Unmatched junction bases numbered 6, after V lost 2 bases and J lost 3 bases. DNA for the CDR3: TGTGCCAGCAGTTACGGAGGACAGGGTATCTACGAGCAGTACTTC. Its translation: CASSYGGQGIYEQYF.

This clonotype was counted a few times. The chain couples TRBV29-1 to TRBJ2-7; TRBD2 is a possible D gene (5 bases). CDR1 and CDR2 from the germline V gene are SQVTM and ANQGSEA. Trimming stripped 3 bases from V and 0 bases from J, with 9 bases between. The CDR3 covers 13 residues. This CDR3 is CSVDGGHSYEQYF. Here the CDR3 DNA reads TGCAGCGTTGACGGAGGCCACTCCTACGAGCAGTACTTC.

In this sample, this clonotype turned up many times. The chain recombines TRBV4-1 with TRBJ1-1, with D unresolved. The CDR3 is made up of 14 amino acids. Germline CDR1 is MGHRA and CDR2 is YSYEKL. V was pared by 1 base and J by 3 bases, with 9 bases between. CDR3 DNA: TGCGCCAGCAGCCAAGGGGAAATTCACACTGAAGCTTTCTTT. Its translation: CASSQGEIHTEAFF.

The chain recombines TRBV10-2 with TRBJ2-7; 11 nucleotides match TRBD2. Germline CDR1 and CDR2: WSHSY and SAAADI. After removal of 1 base from V and 6 bases from J, the junction contained 5 bases not matched to a gene. The CDR3 sequence is 15 residues long. CDR3 region: CASSEWLAGGAEQYF. In DNA form, the CDR3 reads TGCGCCAGCAGTGAGTGGCTAGCGGGAGGCGCCGAGCAGTACTTC.

Here the CDR3 DNA reads TGTGCCAGCAGTGAAACGCGAAACACTGAAGCTTTCTTT. Protein: CASSETRNTEAFF. The chain uses TRBV6-1 and TRBJ1-1; D not resolved. Deletions cut 2 bases from V and 2 bases from J, with 6 bases between. Germline V lookup: CDR1 MNHNS, CDR2 SASEGT. There are 13 residues in the CDR3.

This clonotype was seen ten or more times. V is TRBV5-1 and J is TRBJ2-6; D unclear. CDR1 and CDR2 from the germline V gene are SGHRS and YFSETQ. V was cut by 1 base and J by 1 base, with 15 bases left in between. CDR3 size: 18 residues. For the CDR3, the DNA is TGCGCCAGCAGCTTGAATCCCTCGAGCCTGTCTGGGGCCAACGTCCTGACTTTC. Translating gives CASSLNPSSLSGANVLTF. The complete variable domain, with remaining parts taken from reference TRBV5-1 and TRBJ2-6, reads KAGVTQTPRYLIKTRGQQVTLSCSPISGHRSVSWYQQTPGQGLQFLFEYFSETQRNKGNFPGRFSGRQFSNSRSEMNVSTLELGDSALYLCASSLNPSSLSGANVLTFGAGSRLTVL.

This clonotype has ten or more counts. The chain recombines TRBV20-1 with TRBJ2-1; 11 bases fit TRBD2. From germline, CDR1 is DFQATT and CDR2 SNEGSKA (reference sequence). The CDR3 runs 17 residues. Germline trimming cut 1 base from V and 8 bases from J; bases unmatched to any gene: 13. CDR3: CSARALTGTSGRHEQFF. CDR3 nucleotides: TGCAGTGCTAGAGCTTTAACCGGGACTAGCGGCAGGCATGAGCAGTTCTTC.

Only a few counts were recorded for this clonotype. DNA for the CDR3: TGTGCCAGCAGTGAAGGGACAGGAGCCTATGGCTACACCTTC. Protein sequence: CASSEGTGAYGYTF. The chain is built from TRBV2 and TRBJ1-2; 7 bases line up with TRBD1. V shed 1 base, J shed 4 bases, and the junction held 3 bases outside the gene matches. The CDR3 runs to 14 residues. CDR1 is SNHLY, CDR2 FYNNEI, per germline.

In its sample, this clonotype was seen many times. The V and J genes are TRBV10-3 and TRBJ2-1, with 9 bases lining up with TRBD2. The CDR3 extends over 13 amino acids. Germline-derived CDR1 and CDR2 are ENHRY and SYGVKD. The trim removed 4 bases at V and 9 bases at J, leaving 4 bases unmatched. CDR3 in amino acids: CAISGTSDGEQFF. DNA of the CDR3: TGTGCCATCAGTGGGACTAGCGACGGTGAGCAGTTCTTC.

This clonotype has more than one count but fewer than ten. The chain uses TRBV19 and TRBJ1-5; TRBD1 aligns across 9 bases. The CDR3 is 16 amino acids. With V trimmed by 3 bases and J by 5 bases, 8 bases remained unmatched. Germline CDR1 LNHDA, CDR2 SQIVND (reference sequence). The CDR3 nucleotides are TGTGCCAGTAGTATTCACGGGACAGGGAGGTATCAGCCCCAGCATTTT. Protein: CASSIHGTGRYQPQHF.

This chain joins TRBV12-3 or TRBV12-4 and TRBJ1-5; D gene unclear. Trimming stripped 3 bases from V and 6 bases from J, with 6 bases between. The CDR3 totals 12 residues. The CDR3 here is CASSFEGQPQHF. For the CDR3, the DNA is TGTGCCAGCAGTTTTGAGGGTCAGCCCCAGCATTTT.

The rearrangement uses TRBV20-1 and TRBJ2-5; 11 bases are shared with TRBD1. Germline CDR1 is DFQATT and CDR2 is SNEGSKA (reference sequence). CDR3 size: 15 residues. V gave up 1 base and J gave up 4 bases; unmatched junction bases: 5. This CDR3 is CSARAPGTGGETQYF. The CDR3, as DNA: TGCAGTGCTAGAGCACCGGGGACAGGGGGAGAGACCCAGTACTTC.

In the case of this clonotype: It may be a read error: a sequence one base away is much more abundant. The chain links TRBV7-9 to TRBJ2-5; 11 nucleotides line up with TRBD1. The CDR3 has 15 residues. CDR1 SEHNR and CDR2 FQNEAQ come from the germline V gene (reference sequence). This chain's CDR3 is CASSWPGQGEETQHF. The CDR3 coding sequence is TGTGCCAGCAGCTGGCCGGGACAGGGGGAGGAGACCCAGCACTTC. Filled out from reference TRBV7-9 and TRBJ2-5, the complete variable domain reads DTGVSQNPRHKITKRGQNVTFRCDPISEHNRLYWYRQTLGQGPEFLTYFQNEAQLEKSRLLSDRFSAERPKGSFSTLEIQRTEQGDSAMYLCASSWPGQGEETQHFGPGTRLLVL.

The chain has TRBV7-8 and TRBJ2-1; possible D gene TRBD2, 6 bases. Germline V gene lookup returns CDR1 SGHVS and CDR2 FQNEAQ. The V end lost 5 bases, the J end lost 4 bases, and 15 bases lay between the germline ends. The CDR3 loop spans 15 amino acids. CDR3 loop: CASSHGGAPYNEQFF. CDR3 in DNA: TGTGCCAGCAGCCACGGGGGAGCCCCATACAATGAGCAGTTCTTC.

Many counts were recorded for this clonotype. The V and J genes are TRBV6-5 and TRBJ2-7; D unresolved. V lost 4 bases and J lost 2, with 12 bases in between. CDR1 and CDR2 (germline): MNHEY, SVGAGI. The length of the CDR3 is 14 residues. CDR3 sequence: CASSSGQDAYEQYF. As DNA, the CDR3 is TGTGCCAGCAGTTCCGGGCAGGACGCCTACGAGCAGTACTTC.

This clonotype came up a few times. The V and J genes are TRBV28 and TRBJ2-1, with 8 bases identical to TRBD2. Germline V lookup: CDR1 MDHEN, CDR2 SYDVKM. Trimming at V came to 10 bases and at J to 8 bases, leaving 16 bases not matched to a gene. The CDR3 is made up of 15 amino acids. CDR3 sequence (DNA): TGTGCCACCGGGGGGGGGGTATCGGCCGGTGATGAGCAGTTCTTC. Translated: CATGGGVSAGDEQFF. Full variable domain (rest looked up from reference TRBV28 and TRBJ2-1): DVKVTQSSRYLVKRTGEKVFLECVQDMDHENMFWYRQDPGLGLRLIYFSYDVKMKEKGDIPEGYSVSREKKERFSLILESASTNQTSMYLCATGGGVSAGDEQFFGPGTRLTVL.

In its sample, this clonotype was seen many times. The chain uses TRBV12-5 and TRBJ1-1; tentatively, D is TRBD1 (5 bases). The V end lost 2 bases, the J end lost 4 bases, and 14 bases lay between the germline ends. The CDR3 runs 15 residues. In germline, CDR1 is LGHNT, CDR2 FRNRAP. DNA for the CDR3: TGTGCTAGTGGTTTGCCCTCAGGGAAGGGCACTGAAGCTTTCTTT. It specifies CASGLPSGKGTEAFF. Drawing the rest from reference TRBV12-5 and TRBJ1-1, the complete variable domain is DARVTQTPRHKVTEMGQEVTMRCQPILGHNTVFWYRQTMMQGLELLAYFRNRAPLDDSGMPKDRFSAEMPDATLATLKIQPSEPRDSAVYFCASGLPSGKGTEAFFGQGTRLTVV.

This clonotype was detected a few times. The rearrangement uses TRBV10-2 and TRBJ1-2; D is unresolved. This CDR3 is 14 amino acids long. Germline CDR1 WSHSY, CDR2 SAAADI. The germline V and J ends were trimmed by 7 bases and 0 bases, with 12 bases remaining between them. Here the CDR3 DNA reads TGCGCCAGCACCCCGGACCCGGCTAACTATGGCTACACCTTC. Its protein is CASTPDPANYGYTF.

This clonotype has at least ten counts. The CDR3 DNA reads TGCAGTGCTAGTGCTAGGGACACTCTTGGGTATCAGCCCCAGCATTTT. This gives the protein CSASARDTLGYQPQHF. The chain links TRBV20-1 to TRBJ1-5, with TRBD1 as a possible D gene (6 bases). The germline V and J ends were trimmed by 3 bases and 5 bases, with 20 bases remaining between them. CDR1 DFQATT and CDR2 SNEGSKA come from the germline V gene (reference sequence). The CDR3 consists of 16 residues.